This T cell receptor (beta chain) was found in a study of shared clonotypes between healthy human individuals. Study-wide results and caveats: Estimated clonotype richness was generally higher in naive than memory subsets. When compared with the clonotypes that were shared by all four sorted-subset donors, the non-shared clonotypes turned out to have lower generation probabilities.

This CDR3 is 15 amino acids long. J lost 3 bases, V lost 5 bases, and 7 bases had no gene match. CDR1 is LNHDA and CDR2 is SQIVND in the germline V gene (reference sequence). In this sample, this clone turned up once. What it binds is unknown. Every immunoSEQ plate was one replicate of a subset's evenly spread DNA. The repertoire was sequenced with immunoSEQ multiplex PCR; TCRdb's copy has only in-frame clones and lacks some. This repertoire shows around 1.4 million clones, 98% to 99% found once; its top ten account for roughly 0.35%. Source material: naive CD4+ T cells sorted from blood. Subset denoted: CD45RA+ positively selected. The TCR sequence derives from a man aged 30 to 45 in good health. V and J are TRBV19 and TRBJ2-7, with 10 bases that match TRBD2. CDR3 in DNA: TGTGCCAGTAGTTACTTAGCGGGAGGTGGCTACGAGCAGTACTTC. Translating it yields CASSYLAGGGYEQYF.